Each of the 25 T cell receptor beta chains below was sequenced from the same sample in a study of vaccination and CD4 T cells after COVID-19. These receptors' antigens are unknown. CD4+ T cells that had been cultured provided DNA sequenced with the Oncomine TCR Beta short-read assay. Via MiXCR, TCRdb re-called the PCR reads, giving one row per CDR3 protein. Of over 20,000 distinct CDR3 sequences listed, roughly 45% were seen once; the top ten hold about an eighth. Treatment meaning: approximately nine-day PBMC culture with coronavirus spike peptide pools or control peptides (ViraFEST assay). The sequenced sample consisted of CD4+ T cells from blood, cultured in vitro. The origin of the receptors is a human donor who had recovered from COVID-19.

The gene calls are TRBV19 and TRBJ2-3, with unresolved D. The V gene lost 2 bases and the J gene lost 0 bases, with 9 bases spanning the gap. The CDR3 contains 15 residues. The germline gives CDR1 LNHDA, CDR2 SQIVND (reference sequence). As DNA, the CDR3 is TGTGCCAGTAGTATAAGGACGTTTAGCACAGATACGCAGTATTTT. Its translation is CASSIRTFSTDTQYF.

The chain links TRBV5-1 to TRBJ2-7, with 10 bases matching TRBD1. V was clipped by 4 bases and J by 3 bases; unmatched bases: 4. Per the germline V gene, CDR1 is SGHRS and CDR2 is YFSETQ. CDR3 length: 14 amino acids. CDR3 protein: CASSGTGVVYEQYF. DNA of the CDR3: TGCGCCAGCAGCGGGACAGGGGTCGTCTACGAGCAGTACTTC.

The rearrangement joins TRBV6-1 to TRBJ2-7; 7 nucleotides line up with TRBD1. Germline loops: CDR1 MNHNS, CDR2 SASEGT. The CDR3 has 12 amino acids. V trimming: 8 bases; J trimming: 3 bases; junction bases outside the gene matches: 4. The CDR3 DNA reads TGTGCCAGCCGGGACAGACTCTACGAGCAGTACTTC. Encoded protein: CASRDRLYEQYF.

The genes are TRBV6-1 and TRBJ2-2, with 12 nucleotides matching TRBD1. The CDR3 consists of 20 residues. After removal of 6 bases from V and 6 bases from J, the junction contained 20 bases not matched to a gene. CDR1 and CDR2 from the germline V gene are MNHNS and SASEGT. The CDR3 nucleotides are TGTGCCAGCAGAGACGGGACAGGGGGCGCAAAACACGGGGGCCCCGGGGAGCTGTTTTTT. It specifies CASRDGTGGAKHGGPGELFF.

The chain recombines TRBV28 with TRBJ1-2, with unresolved D. V was pared by 6 bases and J by 2 bases, with 10 bases between. The CDR3 contains 13 residues. Germline CDR1 and CDR2: MDHEN and SYDVKM. CDR3 DNA: TGTGCCAGCAGCCCGACGGAAAACTATGGCTACACCTTC. As protein: CASSPTENYGYTF.

The chain has TRBV5-1 and TRBJ1-4, with 10 bases lining up with TRBD1. With V trimmed by 0 bases and J by 8 bases, 10 bases remained unmatched. Germline V CDR1 and CDR2: SGHRS, YFSETQ. CDR3 length equals 17 residues. The CDR3 protein is CASSLATGTGVGEKLFF. The DNA for the CDR3 is TGCGCCAGCAGCTTGGCCACCGGGACAGGGGTTGGCGAAAAACTGTTTTTT.

The chain uses TRBV20-1 and TRBJ2-1, with 8 bases aligning to TRBD2. Trimming at V came to 5 bases and at J to 6 bases, leaving 3 bases not matched to a gene. CDR3 length: 12 amino acids. The germline V gene has CDR1 DFQATT and CDR2 SNEGSKA (reference sequence). The CDR3 protein is CSAVSGVNEQFF. DNA for the CDR3: TGCAGTGCTGTTAGCGGGGTCAATGAGCAGTTCTTC.

A few counts support this clonotype. The genes are TRBV11-2 and TRBJ2-3, with D possibly being TRBD2 (5 bases). The CDR3 loop spans 12 amino acids. V dropped 4 bases and J dropped 4 bases, with 6 bases sitting between them. Germline V gene data show CDR1 as SGHAT and CDR2 as FQNNGV. The CDR3 protein is CASSSRADTQYF. DNA for the CDR3: TGTGCCAGCAGCTCGAGGGCAGATACGCAGTATTTT.

This chain uses TRBV20-1 with TRBJ2-2, with 8 bases lining up with TRBD2. Losses at the gene ends were 8 bases for V and 1 base for J; bases not matched to a gene: 6. The CDR3 has 14 residues. Germline V gives CDR1 DFQATT, CDR2 SNEGSKA (reference sequence). The CDR3 DNA reads TGCAGTTCCGACCGGGGGGGGAACACCGGGGAGCTGTTTTTT. Amino acid sequence: CSSDRGGNTGELFF.

The chain recombines TRBV25-1 with TRBJ1-6, with 7 bases that match TRBD1. With V trimmed by 3 bases and J by 5 bases, 7 bases remained unmatched. The CDR3 contains 16 residues. From germline, CDR1 is MGHDK and CDR2 SYGVNS. The CDR3 loop reads CASSDARQGDNSPLHF. The CDR3 bases are TGTGCCAGCAGTGATGCAAGACAGGGTGATAATTCACCCCTCCACTTT.

This clonotype was seen more than once but under ten times. This chain joins TRBV4-1 and TRBJ1-5, with no clear D. Trimming took off 0 bases at V and 12 bases at J, with 12 bases between the two ends. Looked up from germline, CDR1 is MGHRA and CDR2 is YSYEKL. CDR3 length: 13 amino acids. CDR3 loop: CASSQEIQLLQHF. CDR3 DNA sequence: TGCGCCAGCAGCCAAGAAATCCAGTTACTCCAGCATTTT.

This clonotype was observed a single time. The rearrangement uses TRBV10-1 and TRBJ2-7, with 10 bases aligning to TRBD1. Germline V gene data show CDR1 as WNHNN and CDR2 as SYGVQD (reference sequence). The V gene end was trimmed by 6 bases and the J gene end by 6 bases; junction bases not matched to a gene: 8. This CDR3 is 14 amino acids long. The CDR3 DNA is TGCGCCAGCAGCGGGACAGGGGTTGTCTCCGAGCAGTACTTC. This encodes CASSGTGVVSEQYF.

The chain uses TRBV11-2 and TRBJ2-6, with a weak D call TRBD2 (6 bases). This CDR3 has 18 amino acids. CDR1 SGHAT and CDR2 FQNNGV come from the germline V gene. Trimming took 5 bases from V and 3 from J, leaving 20 bases between them. CDR3 amino acids: CASSPTPRGIGGANVLTF. For the CDR3, the DNA is TGTGCCAGCAGCCCGACACCCCGGGGGATCGGTGGGGCCAACGTCCTGACTTTC.

The chain carries TRBV11-2 and TRBJ2-2; tentatively, D is TRBD2 (5 bases). V was trimmed by 6 bases and J by 6 bases, leaving 20 bases between them. CDR3 size: 16 residues. Germline loops: CDR1 SGHAT, CDR2 FQNNGV. CDR3 bases: TGTGCCAGCAGGGCTCTGAGGGATTTATTCGCCGGGGAGCTGTTTTTT. Translated: CASRALRDLFAGELFF.

This clonotype was observed a few times. This chain links TRBV7-2 with TRBJ1-1; perhaps TRBD1 as D (5 bases). Germline CDR1 and CDR2: SGHTA and FQGNSA. V was trimmed by 5 bases and J by 1 base, leaving 8 bases between them. The CDR3 is 13 residues long. This chain's CDR3 is CASSVTENTEAFF. The CDR3, as DNA: TGTGCCAGCAGCGTGACAGAGAACACTGAAGCTTTCTTT.

The V call is TRBV20-1, the J call TRBJ2-1; D might be TRBD1 (5 bases). Germline CDR1 and CDR2: DFQATT and SNEGSKA (reference sequence). Trimming took off 5 bases at V and 4 bases at J, with 9 bases between the two ends. This CDR3 contains 12 residues. The CDR3 coding sequence is TGCAGTGCTCGGACACCTTACAATGAGCAGTTCTTC. Protein product: CSARTPYNEQFF.

Only a few counts were recorded for this clonotype. The V and J genes are TRBV7-2 and TRBJ2-1, with no clear D. CDR3 length: 13 amino acids. V was cut by 1 base and J by 8 bases, with 9 bases left in between. From germline, CDR1 is SGHTA and CDR2 FQGNSA. Here the CDR3 reads CASSLGLPDEQFF. CDR3 nucleotides: TGTGCCAGCAGCTTAGGCTTGCCTGATGAGCAGTTCTTC.

This clonotype turned up a few times. This chain joins TRBV7-2 and TRBJ1-5, with D unclear. CDR1 and CDR2 from the germline V gene are SGHTA and FQGNSA. This CDR3 has 13 residues. Trimming pared 8 bases from V and 2 bases from J, leaving 10 bases between. Here the CDR3 reads CASAVRGNQPQHF. CDR3 DNA: TGTGCCAGCGCGGTCCGGGGCAATCAGCCCCAGCATTTT.

This clonotype was counted between two and nine times. V gene TRBV7-3 combines with J gene TRBJ2-2; D is unclear. The CDR3 is 13 residues long. V was pared by 5 bases and J by 7 bases, with 11 bases between. From germline, CDR1 is SGHTA and CDR2 FQGTGA. The CDR3 DNA reads TGTGCCAGCAGCCTGGCTGGGGACGGGGAGCTGTTTTTT. Encoded protein: CASSLAGDGELFF.

Notes on this clonotype: One junction end does not reproduce the germline sequence, and a read error may be involved. The chain joins TRBV7-2 to TRBJ1-1; maybe TRBD1 (6 bases). Per the germline V gene, CDR1 is SGHTA and CDR2 is FQGNSA. The CDR3 totals 13 residues. The CDR3 DNA is TGCGCCAGCAGCTTAGTGAGGGGGAGTGAGGCTTTCTTT. It encodes CASSLVRGSEAFF.

CDR3 nucleotides: TGTGCCAGCAGTTCCCCCCCGGGGGGGGGCTATGGCTACACCTTC. Its protein is CASSSPPGGGYGYTF. V and J are TRBV28 and TRBJ1-2; the D gene is possibly TRBD1 (5 bases). The germline V gene encodes CDR1 MDHEN and CDR2 SYDVKM. CDR3 size: 15 residues. V shed 4 bases and J shed 4 bases, with 16 bases lying between them.

V gene TRBV25-1 combines with J gene TRBJ1-3; 9 bases match TRBD1. From germline, CDR1 is MGHDK and CDR2 SYGVNS. The CDR3 length is 15 residues. V gave up 2 bases and J gave up 4 bases; unmatched junction bases: 3. The CDR3 DNA sequence: TGTGCCAGCAGTGAAAGCGGGACAGGGGGAAACACCATATATTTT. Protein product: CASSESGTGGNTIYF.

The chain recombines TRBV15 with TRBJ2-7, with a weak D call TRBD2 (5 bases). Germline V lookup: CDR1 LNHNV, CDR2 YYDKDF (reference sequence). This CDR3 has 15 residues. V shed 1 base and J shed 3 bases, with 13 bases lying between them. The CDR3 sequence: CATSRVSSGNYEQYF. CDR3 nucleotides: TGTGCCACCAGCAGAGTTTCAAGCGGAAACTACGAGCAGTACTTC.

The V call is TRBV7-6, the J call TRBJ2-1; the D gene is possibly TRBD2 (5 bases). Per the germline V gene, CDR1 is SGHVS and CDR2 is FNYEAQ. Trimming left V 1 base short and J 5 bases short, with 15 bases between. CDR3 size: 16 residues. The CDR3 region has the DNA TGTGCCAGCAGCTTAGGAAATAGCGAAAGAAACAATGAGCAGTTCTTC. Residues: CASSLGNSERNNEQFF.

The rearrangement joins TRBV19 to TRBJ2-2; TRBD1 aligns across 8 bases. V was pared by 5 bases and J by 2 bases, with 10 bases of the junction left unmatched. The germline CDR1 and CDR2 sequences are LNHDA and SQIVND (reference sequence). The CDR3 runs to 17 residues. Here the CDR3 DNA reads TGTGCCAGTAGTTTGAATTCCGGGACAGGAAACACCGGGGAGCTGTTTTTT. As protein: CASSLNSGTGNTGELFF.